This T cell receptor (beta chain) was obtained from a study of control samples from healthy donors and cancer patients. Repertoires were generated with immunoSEQ multiplex PCR, while TCRdb's copy carries only in-frame clones and drops some. The table has fewer than 300,000 clones, roughly 87% seen once. Sequencing used PBMCs. This sequence was found in a woman aged 60-75 years with lung cancer.

DNA of the CDR3: TGTGCCAGCAGCGTAGGACAGGGAGGCAATGAGCAGTTCTTC. Its translation: CASSVGQGGNEQFF. The gene calls are TRBV9 and TRBJ2-1, with TRBD1 as a possible D gene (7 bases). V gave up 0 bases and J gave up 6 bases, with 10 bases separating them. Germline assignment: CDR1 SGDLS and CDR2 YYNGEE. The CDR3 spans 14 residues.